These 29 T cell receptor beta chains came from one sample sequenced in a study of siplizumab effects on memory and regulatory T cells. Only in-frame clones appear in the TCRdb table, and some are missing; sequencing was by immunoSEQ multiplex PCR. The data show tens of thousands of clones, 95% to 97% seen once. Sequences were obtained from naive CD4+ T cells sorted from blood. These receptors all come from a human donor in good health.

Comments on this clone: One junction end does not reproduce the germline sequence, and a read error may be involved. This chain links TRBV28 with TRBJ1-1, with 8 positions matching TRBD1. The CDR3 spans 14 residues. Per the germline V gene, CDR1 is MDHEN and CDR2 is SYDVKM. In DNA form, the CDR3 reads TGTGCCAGCGGACAGGGTGGGCCGAACCCTGAAGCTTTCTTT. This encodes CASGQGGPNPEAFF.

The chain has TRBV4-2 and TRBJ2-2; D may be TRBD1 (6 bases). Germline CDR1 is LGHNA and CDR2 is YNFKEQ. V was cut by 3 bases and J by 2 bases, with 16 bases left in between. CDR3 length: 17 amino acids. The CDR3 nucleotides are TGTGCCAGCAGCCAGGGGGCAGGGGCTAACAACACCGGGGAGCTGTTTTTT. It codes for CASSQGAGANNTGELFF.

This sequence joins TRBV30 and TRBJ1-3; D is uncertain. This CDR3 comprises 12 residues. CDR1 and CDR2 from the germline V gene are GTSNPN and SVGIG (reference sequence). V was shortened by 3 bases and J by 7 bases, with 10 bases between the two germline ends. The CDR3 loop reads CAWSIPDNTIYF. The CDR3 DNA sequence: TGTGCCTGGAGCATCCCAGATAACACCATATATTTT.

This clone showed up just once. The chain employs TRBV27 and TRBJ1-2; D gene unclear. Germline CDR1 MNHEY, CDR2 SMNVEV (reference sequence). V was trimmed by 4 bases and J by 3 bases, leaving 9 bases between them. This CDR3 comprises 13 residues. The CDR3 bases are TGTGCCAGCAGTTGGAACGGGGACTATGGCTACACCTTC. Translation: CASSWNGDYGYTF.

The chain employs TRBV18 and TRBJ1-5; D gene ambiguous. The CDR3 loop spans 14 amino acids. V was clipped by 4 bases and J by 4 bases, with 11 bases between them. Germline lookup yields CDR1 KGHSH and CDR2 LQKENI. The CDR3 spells CASSLLDGNQPQHF. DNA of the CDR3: TGTGCCAGCTCACTCCTTGACGGGAATCAGCCCCAGCATTTT.

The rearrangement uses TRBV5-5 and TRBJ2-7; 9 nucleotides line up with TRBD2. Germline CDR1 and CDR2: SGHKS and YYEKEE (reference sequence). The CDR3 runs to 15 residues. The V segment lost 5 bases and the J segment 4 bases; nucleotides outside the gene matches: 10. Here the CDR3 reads CASRASGDLSYEQYF. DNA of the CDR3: TGTGCCAGCAGGGCTAGCGGGGACCTCTCTTACGAGCAGTACTTC.

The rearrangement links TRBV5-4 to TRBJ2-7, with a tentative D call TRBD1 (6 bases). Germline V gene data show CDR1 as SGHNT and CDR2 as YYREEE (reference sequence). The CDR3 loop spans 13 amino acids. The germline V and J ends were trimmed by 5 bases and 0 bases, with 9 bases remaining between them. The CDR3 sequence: CASSLQGSYEQYF. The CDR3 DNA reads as TGTGCCAGCAGTTTACAGGGCTCCTACGAGCAGTACTTC.

CDR3 loop: CASSEASGGPYEQYF. In DNA form, the CDR3 reads TGCGCCAGCAGTGAGGCTAGCGGGGGCCCCTACGAGCAGTACTTC. The chain links TRBV10-1 to TRBJ2-7; 10 bases align to TRBD2. Germline V gene lookup returns CDR1 WNHNN and CDR2 SYGVQD (reference sequence). There are 15 residues in the CDR3. V lost 2 bases, J lost 2 bases, and 3 bases stayed unmatched.

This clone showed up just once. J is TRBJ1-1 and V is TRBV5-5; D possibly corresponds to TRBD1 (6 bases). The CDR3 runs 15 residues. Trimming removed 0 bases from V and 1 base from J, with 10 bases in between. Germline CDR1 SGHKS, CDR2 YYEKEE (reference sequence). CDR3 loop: CASSLAGTTNTEAFF. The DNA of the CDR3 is TGTGCCAGCAGCTTGGCCGGGACAACGAACACTGAAGCTTTCTTT.

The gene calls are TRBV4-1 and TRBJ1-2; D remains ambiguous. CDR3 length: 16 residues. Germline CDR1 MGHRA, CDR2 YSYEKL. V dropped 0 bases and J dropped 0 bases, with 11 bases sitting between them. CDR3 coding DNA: TGCGCCAGCAGCCAAGATCATTGGGGTACTAACTATGGCTACACCTTC. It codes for CASSQDHWGTNYGYTF.

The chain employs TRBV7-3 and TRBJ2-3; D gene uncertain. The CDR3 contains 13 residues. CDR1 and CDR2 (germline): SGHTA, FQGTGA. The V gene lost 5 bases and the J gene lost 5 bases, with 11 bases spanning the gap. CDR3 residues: CASSPAELDTQYF. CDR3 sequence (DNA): TGTGCCAGCAGCCCCGCGGAGCTAGATACGCAGTATTTT.

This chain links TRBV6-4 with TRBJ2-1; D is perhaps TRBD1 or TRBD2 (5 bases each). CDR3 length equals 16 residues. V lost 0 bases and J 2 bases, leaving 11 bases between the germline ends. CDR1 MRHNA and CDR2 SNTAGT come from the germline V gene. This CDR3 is CASSDSTGRPYNEQFF. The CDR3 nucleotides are TGTGCCAGCAGTGACTCGACGGGGCGCCCCTACAATGAGCAGTTCTTC.

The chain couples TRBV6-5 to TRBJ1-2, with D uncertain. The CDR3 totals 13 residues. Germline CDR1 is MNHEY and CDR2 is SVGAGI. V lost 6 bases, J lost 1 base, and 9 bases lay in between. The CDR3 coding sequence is TGTGCCAGCAGGACGACGGTTAACTATGGCTACACCTTC. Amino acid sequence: CASRTTVNYGYTF.

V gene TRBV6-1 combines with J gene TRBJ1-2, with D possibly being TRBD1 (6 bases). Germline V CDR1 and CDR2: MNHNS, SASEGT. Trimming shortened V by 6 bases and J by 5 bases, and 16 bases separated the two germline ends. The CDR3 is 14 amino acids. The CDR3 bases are TGTGCCAGCAGATCAGGGGTTTTGGGGTATGGCTACACCTTC. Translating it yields CASRSGVLGYGYTF.

The CDR3 nucleotides are TGTGCCAGCAGCTTATTCGTAGAATATCCGGACAGGGATAGCAATCAGCCCCAGCATTTT. It codes for CASSLFVEYPDRDSNQPQHF. The chain recombines TRBV11-3 with TRBJ1-5; 8 nucleotides line up with TRBD1. Per germline, CDR1 SGHNT and CDR2 YENEEA. The junction had 15 bases not matched to a gene; V was cut back by 2 bases and J by 0 bases. This CDR3 contains 20 residues.

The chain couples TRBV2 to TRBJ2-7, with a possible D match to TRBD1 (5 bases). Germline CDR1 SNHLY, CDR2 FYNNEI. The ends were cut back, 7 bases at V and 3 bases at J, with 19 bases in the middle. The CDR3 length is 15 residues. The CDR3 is CASKAPIDSIYEQYF. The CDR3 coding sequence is TGTGCCAGCAAAGCCCCAATTGACAGCATCTACGAGCAGTACTTC.

CDR3 region: CASGDRASGNTIYF. CDR3 DNA sequence: TGTGCCAGTGGAGACAGGGCTTCTGGAAACACCATATATTTT. The rearrangement uses TRBV19 and TRBJ1-3; 7 nucleotides match TRBD1. This CDR3 has 14 residues. Germline V CDR1 and CDR2: LNHDA, SQIVND (reference sequence). The V gene end was trimmed by 8 bases and the J gene end by 1 base; junction bases not matched to a gene: 5.

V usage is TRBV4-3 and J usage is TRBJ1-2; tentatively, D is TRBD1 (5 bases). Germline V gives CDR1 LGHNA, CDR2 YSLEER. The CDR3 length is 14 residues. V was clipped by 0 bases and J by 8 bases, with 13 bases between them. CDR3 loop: CASSQEDREGGYTF. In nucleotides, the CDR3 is TGCGCCAGCAGCCAAGAAGACAGAGAGGGAGGCTACACCTTC.

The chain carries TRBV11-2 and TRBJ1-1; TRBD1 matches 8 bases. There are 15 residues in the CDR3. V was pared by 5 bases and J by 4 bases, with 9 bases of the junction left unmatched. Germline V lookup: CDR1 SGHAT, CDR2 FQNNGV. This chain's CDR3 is CASSQSQGAVTEAFF. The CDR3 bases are TGTGCCAGCAGCCAGAGTCAGGGGGCGGTCACTGAAGCTTTCTTT.

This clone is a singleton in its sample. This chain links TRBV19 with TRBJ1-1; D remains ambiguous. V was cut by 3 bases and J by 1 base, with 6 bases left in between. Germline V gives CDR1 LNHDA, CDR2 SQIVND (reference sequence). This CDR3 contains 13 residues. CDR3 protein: CASSMKRNTEAFF. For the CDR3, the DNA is TGTGCCAGTAGTATGAAGAGGAACACTGAAGCTTTCTTT.

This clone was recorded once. The CDR3 protein is CATGPLQGDLKHSNQPQHF. CDR3 bases: TGTGCCACCGGGCCATTACAGGGGGACCTTAAACATAGCAATCAGCCCCAGCATTTT. The chain joins TRBV19 to TRBJ1-5; 8 nucleotides align to TRBD1. Germline V CDR1 and CDR2: LNHDA, SQIVND (reference sequence). Trimming removed 10 bases from V and 0 bases from J; junction bases left unmatched: 20. The CDR3 consists of 19 residues.

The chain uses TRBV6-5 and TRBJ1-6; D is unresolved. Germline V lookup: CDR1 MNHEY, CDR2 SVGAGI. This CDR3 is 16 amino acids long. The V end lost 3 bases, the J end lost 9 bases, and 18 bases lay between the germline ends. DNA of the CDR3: TGTGCCAGCAGTTATGCCCTACCGGGCGGGCGTTCACCCCTCCACTTT. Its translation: CASSYALPGGRSPLHF.

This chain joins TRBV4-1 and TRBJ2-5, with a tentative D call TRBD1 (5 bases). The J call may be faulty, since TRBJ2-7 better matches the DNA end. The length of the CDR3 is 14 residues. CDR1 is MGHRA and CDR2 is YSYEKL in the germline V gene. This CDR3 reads CASSLYRSSYEQYF. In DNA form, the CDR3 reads TGCGCCAGCAGCCTGTACAGGAGCTCCTACGAGCAGTACTTC.

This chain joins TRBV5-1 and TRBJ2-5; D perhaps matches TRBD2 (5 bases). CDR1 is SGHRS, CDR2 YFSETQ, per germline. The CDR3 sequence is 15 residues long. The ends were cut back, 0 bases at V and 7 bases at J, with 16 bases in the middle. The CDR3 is CASSLAGLGVPTQYF. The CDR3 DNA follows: TGCGCCAGCAGCTTGGCCGGACTGGGAGTTCCGACCCAGTACTTC.

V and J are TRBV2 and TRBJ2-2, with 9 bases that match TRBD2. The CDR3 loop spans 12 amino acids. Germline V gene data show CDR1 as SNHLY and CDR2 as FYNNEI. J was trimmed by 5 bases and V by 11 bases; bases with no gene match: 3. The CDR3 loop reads CAGTSRTGELFF. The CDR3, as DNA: TGTGCCGGGACTAGCCGTACCGGGGAGCTGTTTTTT. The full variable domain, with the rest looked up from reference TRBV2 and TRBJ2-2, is EPEVTQTPSHQVTQMGQEVILRCVPISNHLYFYWYRQILGQKVEFLVSFYNNEISEKSEIFDDQFSVERPDGSNFTLKIRSTKLEDSAMYFCAGTSRTGELFFGEGSRLTVL.

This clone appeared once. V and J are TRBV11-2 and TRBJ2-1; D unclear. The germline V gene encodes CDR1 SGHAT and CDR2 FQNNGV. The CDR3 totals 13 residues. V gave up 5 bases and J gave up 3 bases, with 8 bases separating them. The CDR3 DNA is TGTGCCAGCAGCCCCGCTAGCTACAATGAGCAGTTCTTC. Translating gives CASSPASYNEQFF.

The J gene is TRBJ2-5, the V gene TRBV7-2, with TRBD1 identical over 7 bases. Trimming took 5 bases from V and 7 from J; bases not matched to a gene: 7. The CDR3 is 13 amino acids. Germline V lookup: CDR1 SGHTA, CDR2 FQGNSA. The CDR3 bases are TGTGCCAGCAGCGATAACAGGGGTTGGACCCAGTACTTC. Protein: CASSDNRGWTQYF.

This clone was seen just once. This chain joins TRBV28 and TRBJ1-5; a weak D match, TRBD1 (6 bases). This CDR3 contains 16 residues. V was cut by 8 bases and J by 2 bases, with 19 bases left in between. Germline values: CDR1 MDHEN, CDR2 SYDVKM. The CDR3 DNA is TGTGCCAGCCAGGTGGGGGGGCCGGTAGGCAATCAGCCCCAGCATTTT. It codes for CASQVGGPVGNQPQHF.

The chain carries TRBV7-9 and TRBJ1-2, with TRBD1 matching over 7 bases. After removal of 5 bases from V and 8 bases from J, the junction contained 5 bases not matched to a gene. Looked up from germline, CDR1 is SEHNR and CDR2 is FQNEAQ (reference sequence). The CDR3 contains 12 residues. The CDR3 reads CASSQGQTGYTF. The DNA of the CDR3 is TGTGCCAGCAGCCAGGGACAGACAGGCTACACCTTC.